This TCR beta chain was found in a study of cytomegalovirus exposure and HLA in healthy donors (dated by TCRdb to about 2017). About the study as a whole: According to an earlier analysis of a few hundred of the donors, some 180 million T cells yielded some 110 million unique TCR beta sequences and roughly 280 Gb of sequence data. An early release that covered fewer than 750 HLA-typed donors contained around 330 gigabases of sequencing data and tens of millions of unique TCR sequences. The genetic ancestry cluster associated with self-reported Caucasian donors included 80% to 90% of the roughly 410 genotyped donors. The study aimed to test whether cataloging public T cell receptors could reveal signatures of past pathogen exposure. The T cell repertoires of 700 or so subjects were profiled by immunosequencing and related to cytomegalovirus serostatus. In addition to the first cohort of 650 to 800 subjects, a separate validation cohort of over 90 different subjects was used. To predict cytomegalovirus infection status, the study combined high-throughput TCR immunosequencing, statistical association of individual TCRs with disease status, and machine learning. A later analysis re-analyzed previously published TCR beta repertoires from 660 or so donors and added high-resolution HLA genotyping to study TCR occurrence patterns. The later analysis used no new phenotypic data to find candidate immune exposures, relying instead on TCR beta sequences and their occurrence across donors. An earlier analysis of a few hundred of the donors applied high-throughput TCR beta sequencing to assess whether each TCR beta V gene segment acted as functional or pseudogenic. Donor age, sex, ethnicity and CMV serostatus were compiled together with the repertoire data. In a later genetic analysis, genome-wide SNP genotypes for about 65% of the roughly 700 donors were used, and that subset was treated as a discovery cohort. Every discovery cohort repertoire had been produced on one sequencing platform. Both class I and class II loci were covered by HLA typing, at four-digit resolution. Typing coverage differed by locus: A, B, C, DRB1 and DQB1 were typed in about 620-640 donors, DQA1 in 522, DPA1 in approximately 610, and DPB1 in just under 480. Roughly five DR-DQ haplotypes were handled as single units for association and clustering, since linkage in the cohort was strong. Among almost 400 genotyped donors of the cohort, an average of 235,054 unique TCR beta nucleotide sequences were sequenced per donor, around 20% of them non-productive.

On this clone itself: Its antigen is currently not known. No much larger clone is present one base from it, and per-base qualities are unavailable.

What the work shows at the level of the full study, not this receptor alone: A further reported finding was that TCR beta sequences accurately predicted the HLA-A and HLA-B alleles for most subjects in the first cohort. Strong co-occurrence of HLA alleles, especially DR and DQ, made assigning TCR associations to individual alleles difficult. V-gene and J-gene trimming of TCR beta chains was associated with a missense DCLRE1C variant in a later genetic analysis, and the association was replicated in an independent cohort. In a later analysis, TCR association rates were found to vary across HLA loci, with the most associated TCRs seen for DRB1 alleles and the fewest for HLA-C alleles. The cohort was sequenced for TCR beta chains only, and without alpha or paired-chain data the features that could be detected were limited. In a later analysis, HLA-associated TCR beta chains were found to be more clonally expanded and to have lower generation probabilities than equally common non-associated chains. Because HLA typing was missing for some donors at each locus, association tests included only the typed subset. While some public TCRs were present in many individuals, most TCR sequences turned up only very rarely across donors. Sequencing depth was assumed to be roughly uniform across donors in the presence/absence analyses, though that assumption may not hold. In a later analysis, some 17,000 TCR beta sequences were associated with specific HLA alleles at a false discovery rate of 0.05. Approximately 16 rarely observed V segments, including chromosome 9 orphons, were excluded from the earlier analysis of about 600 of the donors because counts were too low. A later analysis found that most CMV-associated TCR beta chains appeared HLA-restricted, with HLA associations seemingly driven largely by CMV exposure. In both the original and validation cohorts, the classifier was reported to diagnose cytomegalovirus status with high specificity and sensitivity. In an earlier analysis of over 550 of the donors, most TCR beta V segments were observed in productive rearrangements about 90% or about 30% of the time, broadly matching IMGT annotations. In the study, approximately 150 TCR beta chains were listed as associated with cytomegalovirus. A cluster of highly shared sequence variants was judged likely to be a technical artifact of the sequencing pipeline. Correlated functional status among segregating V segments might be attributable to linkage disequilibrium, but an unknown experimental factor could not be ruled out. A later analysis reported that several top co-occurrence clusters appeared linked to parvovirus B19, influenza, CMV and Epstein-Barr virus. In a later genetic analysis, fewer N-insertions in productive TCRs were reported among donors in an Asian-associated ancestry cluster than the roughly 700-donor mean. CMV serostatus was the only immune exposure information available for the cohort. The authors suggested that the approach could potentially be extended to other disease states and immunological phenotypes. A few of the identified cytomegalovirus-associated TCR beta chains were confirmed in vitro to be specific for cytomegalovirus antigens.

The receptor library was made with the immunoSEQ multiplex PCR assay. For the multiplex PCR, a mixture combining 60 forward primers for TCR Vbeta segments and 13 reverse primers for TCR Jbeta segments was used. Amplification of the CDR3 region of rearranged TCR beta genes was performed with a multiplex PCR assay on genomic DNA. On the Illumina HiSeq System, the amplified TCR beta libraries were sequenced as 87-base-pair reads. In the authors' own workflow: Across the roughly 640 repertoires, a later analysis counted 80 million or so unique TCR beta chains, roughly 11 million of which were shared by at least two donors. To remove PCR and sequencing errors, raw reads were error-corrected and collapsed into unique sequences using a nearest-neighbor algorithm that merged closely related sequences. V, D and J gene segments were assigned by aligning CDR3 sequences to IMGT reference sequences. Each retained sequence needed at least a six-nucleotide match to both a V gene segment and a J gene segment. Rearrangements were called productive when the CDR3 lacked stop codons and stayed in frame with V and J; all others were non-productive. Following IMGT convention, CDR3 was defined as the stretch from the second conserved V-encoded cysteine up to the conserved J-encoded phenylalanine. The earlier analysis of approximately 500 of the donors excluded sequences that lacked an unambiguous match to a single V gene segment. In an earlier analysis of approximately 550 of the donors, V segments were called functional above 56.7% productive rearrangements and were called segregating when the between-donor standard deviation exceeded 5%. A statistical classification framework was developed to diagnose cytomegalovirus status using the catalog of TCR beta chain sequences. V and J gene assignment, in a later analysis, came from comparing TCR nucleotide sequences with IMGT/GENE-DB human TR gene sequences. In a later analysis, CDR3 sequences and most-parsimonious VDJ recombination scenarios were assigned using the TCRdist pipeline. In a later analysis, each TCR beta chain was defined by its CDR3 amino acid sequence together with its V-gene family, and reads lacking a unique V-gene family were excluded. A later analysis removed 592 highly shared, low-generation-probability nucleotide sequences to deal with suspected cross-contamination and a sequencing artifact. A later analysis calculated a clonal expansion index for each public chain from normalized within-repertoire ranks of inferred template counts. In a later analysis, generation probabilities were computed with a VDJ recombination model fitted to out-of-frame rearrangements, and the resulting probabilities were checked against IGoR. Hypergeometric tests were used in a later analysis to score TCR-TCR, TCR-HLA and TCR-CMV co-occurrence, with a repertoire-size bias correction applied to the TCR pairs. In a later analysis, false discovery rates were estimated by permuting HLA or CMV assignments 20 times. A later analysis grouped co-occurring TCRs with DBSCAN, adding TCRdist sequence similarity when clustering within HLA-allele-positive subsets. Co-occurrence clustering excluded repertoires with fewer than 30,000 or more than 120,000 public chains, plus five with anomalous nucleotide sharing. TCRdb carries this immuneACCESS record with in-frame sequences only. Its versions omit some clonotypes, under half of them owing to an unresolved V gene in the studies checked, with the rest unexplained. D and trimming were read from the DNA, whereas the V and J calls and clone size are those reported in that table. This sample is represented by 120,000 to 150,000 clones; nearly 80% of them were singletons. Jointly, the top ten make up about 1.7% of the sample.

The cohort comprised some 700 healthy bone marrow donors. All cohort members were sampled while nominally healthy, although unrecorded immune exposures were likely present. The donor was CMV seronegative and was included in the group of 352 seronegative cohort members. A peripheral blood sample was provided by each donor, and peripheral blood mononuclear cells were used for TCR beta sequencing. Genomic DNA was extracted from the blood cell samples with the Qiagen DNeasy Blood Extraction Kit. Sequences were obtained from PBMCs. The sequence was collected from a woman aged 25-40 years in good health and CMV-seronegative.

Read as DNA, the sequence is TGCGCCAGCAGCGGTAGGACGGACATGAACACTGAAGCTTTCTTT. It is translated as CASSGRTDMNTEAFF. The chain was built from TRBV5-1 and TRBJ1-1; the D gene is possibly TRBD1, with 5 bases matching. Reading the germline V gene gives CDR1 SGHRS and CDR2 YFSETQ. CDR3 length: 15 amino acids, cysteine to phenylalanine. Only the CDR3 part of the read is kept: 45 bases, read in frame from the first base. The junction carries 13 bases between V and J, which are trimmed by 4 bases and 0 bases respectively.